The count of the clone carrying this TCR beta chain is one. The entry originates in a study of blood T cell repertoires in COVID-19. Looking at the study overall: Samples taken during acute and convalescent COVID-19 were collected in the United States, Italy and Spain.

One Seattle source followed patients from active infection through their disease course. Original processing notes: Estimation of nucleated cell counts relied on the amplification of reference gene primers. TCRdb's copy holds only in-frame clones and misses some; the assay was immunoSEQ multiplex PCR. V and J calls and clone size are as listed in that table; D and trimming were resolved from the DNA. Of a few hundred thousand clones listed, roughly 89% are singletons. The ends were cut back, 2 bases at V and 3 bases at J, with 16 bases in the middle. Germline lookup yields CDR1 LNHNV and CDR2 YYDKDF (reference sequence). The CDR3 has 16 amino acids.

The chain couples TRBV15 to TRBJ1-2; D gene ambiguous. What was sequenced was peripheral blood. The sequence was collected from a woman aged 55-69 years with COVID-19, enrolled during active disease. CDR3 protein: CATSRLPLTGDYGYTF. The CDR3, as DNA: TGTGCCACCAGCAGACTTCCTTTGACGGGAGACTATGGCTACACCTTC.